A selection of T cell receptor beta chains follows, all from one sample in a study of beta chain features in type 1 diabetes. The data were produced by immunoSEQ multiplex PCR, yet TCRdb's version contains in-frame clones alone and is incomplete. The sample lists hundreds of thousands of clones; roughly 15% were seen once. The source material was naive CD4+ T cells from blood. The receptors originated from a young man in good health. The CDR3 runs from the conserved cysteine through the conserved F or W. D genes are given only for firm matches. Clone sizes are given selectively: once, few, many, or a class where the clone is expanded.

CASSLGRVEAYEQYF	TGCGCCAGCAGCTTGGGCAGGGTTGAGGCCTACGAGCAGTACTTC	TRBV5-1	NA	few	TRBJ2-7
CASSVGQGSNQPQHF	TGTGCCAGCAGCGTAGGGCAAGGGAGCAATCAGCCCCAGCATTTT	TRBV9	NA	few	TRBJ1-5
CASSPQAGFYNEQFF	TGTGCCAGCTCACCTCAGGCAGGGTTCTACAATGAGCAGTTCTTC	TRBV18	NA	few	TRBJ2-1
CASSHGGKMNTEAFF	TGTGCCAGCAGCCATGGGGGGAAGATGAACACTGAAGCTTTCTTT	TRBV14	NA	NA	TRBJ1-1
CSGWGNEQYF	TGCAGTGGATGGGGGAACGAGCAGTACTTC	TRBV20-1	NA	NA	TRBJ2-7
CAISSGGPVYEQYF	TGTGCCATTTCTAGCGGGGGGCCGGTGTACGAGCAGTACTTC	TRBV6-5	TRBD2	few	TRBJ2-7
CASSLPDLDRGGGYTF	TGTGCCAGCAGCTTACCCGACCTGGACAGGGGTGGTGGCTACACCTTC	TRBV7-3	TRBD1	few	TRBJ1-2
CASSPRPGLGYEQFF	TGTGCCAGCAGCCCGAGACCGGGACTAGGCTATGAGCAGTTCTTC	TRBV7-2	TRBD2	NA	TRBJ2-1
CASSIFARSEKLFF	TGTGCCAGTAGTATTTTCGCGAGGAGTGAAAAACTGTTTTTT	TRBV19	NA	many	TRBJ1-4
CASGSTTQTGNYGYTF	TGTGCTAGTGGTTCGACGACACAGACAGGGAACTATGGCTACACCTTC	TRBV12-5	TRBD1	NA	TRBJ1-2
CASSPTYNEQFF	TGCGCCAGCAGCCCCACCTACAATGAGCAGTTCTTC	TRBV5-1	NA	NA	TRBJ2-1
CASSSQGAGNQPQHF	TGTGCCAGCAGCTCACAGGGGGCCGGCAATCAGCCCCAGCATTTT	TRBV7-2	TRBD1	NA	TRBJ1-5
CASSLRTGLYGYTF	TGTGCCAGCAGCTTGAGGACAGGGCTTTATGGCTACACCTTC	TRBV7-8	TRBD1	NA	TRBJ1-2
CASSLPRGNTGELFF	TGTGCCAGCAGCCTTCCAAGGGGGAACACCGGGGAGCTGTTTTTT	TRBV5-4	NA	NA	TRBJ2-2
CASSRTGGYNEQFF	TGTGCCAGCAGCCGAACAGGGGGCTACAATGAGCAGTTCTTC	TRBV7-3	TRBD1	NA	TRBJ2-1
CASKTAEEQNTGELFF	TGTGCCAGTAAAACCGCCGAGGAACAGAACACCGGGGAGCTGTTTTTT	TRBV19	NA	few	TRBJ2-2
CASSFGSGRYQETQYF	TGTGCCAGCAGTTTTGGGAGCGGGAGGTACCAAGAGACCCAGTACTTC	TRBV6-6	TRBD2	NA	TRBJ2-5
CASSSQGVAYNEQFF	TGTGCCAGCAGCTCACAGGGGGTGGCCTACAATGAGCAGTTCTTC	TRBV7-2	TRBD1	NA	TRBJ2-1
CASSFAMTSGSYNEQFF	TGTGCCAGCAGCTTCGCGATGACTAGCGGCTCCTACAATGAGCAGTTCTTC	TRBV2	TRBD2	NA	TRBJ2-1
CASSQPTISGSTGNEQFF	TGCGCCAGCAGCCAACCGACGATTAGCGGGAGCACGGGCAATGAGCAGTTCTTC	TRBV4-3	TRBD2	few	TRBJ2-1
CAWSRQGYEQYF	TGTGCCTGGAGTAGACAGGGGTACGAGCAGTACTTC	TRBV30	TRBD1	NA	TRBJ2-7
CASSPIDGYNEQFF	TGTGCCAGCTCACCCATAGACGGTTACAATGAGCAGTTCTTC	TRBV18	NA	NA	TRBJ2-1
CASSLGVLHGTDTQYF	TGTGCCAGCAGCTTAGGAGTCCTCCATGGCACAGATACGCAGTATTTT	TRBV7-2	NA	NA	TRBJ2-3
CASSYSRGEQYF	TGTGCCAGCAGTTACTCACGGGGTGAGCAGTACTTC	TRBV6-5	NA	few	TRBJ2-7
CASSLADQNSNQPQHF	TGTGCCAGCAGCTTAGCGGATCAGAATAGCAATCAGCCCCAGCATTTT	TRBV7-9	NA	few	TRBJ1-5
CASSTRPGGTRYNEQFF	TGTGCCAGCAGCACCCGTCCGGGGGGGACTAGATACAATGAGCAGTTCTTC	TRBV9	TRBD2	NA	TRBJ2-1
CASSFGTGVPFEQYF	TGTGCCAGCAGCTTCGGGACAGGGGTTCCTTTCGAGCAGTACTTC	TRBV7-3	TRBD1	NA	TRBJ2-7
CASSQGDRAGANVLTF	TGTGCCAGCAGTCAAGGTGACAGGGCTGGGGCCAACGTCCTGACTTTC	TRBV14	TRBD1	NA	TRBJ2-6
CASRDRDRGRGYF	TGTGCCAGCAGGGACCGGGACAGGGGGCGCGGGTACTTC	TRBV2	TRBD1	NA	TRBJ2-7
CASSQDFAVNEQFF	TGCGCCAGCAGCCAAGATTTCGCAGTCAATGAGCAGTTCTTC	TRBV4-3	NA	NA	TRBJ2-1
CASSLTSPTGDGYTF	TGTGCCAGCAGCTTAACGTCACCGACAGGGGATGGCTACACCTTC	TRBV7-3	TRBD1	few	TRBJ1-2
CASSRSNQPQHF	TGTGCCAGCAGCCGTAGCAATCAGCCCCAGCATTTT	TRBV14	NA	few	TRBJ1-5
CSVGMSGGIYEQYF	TGCAGCGTGGGAATGAGCGGGGGGATCTACGAGCAGTACTTC	TRBV29-1	TRBD2	NA	TRBJ2-7
CASAHSNQPQHF	TGTGCCAGCGCGCATTCCAATCAGCCCCAGCATTTT	TRBV21-1	NA	few	TRBJ1-5
CASSFSRQETQYF	TGTGCCAGCAGCTTCTCCAGGCAAGAGACCCAGTACTTC	TRBV5-5	NA	few	TRBJ2-5
CASSVQPGTSGYTF	TGTGCCAGCAGCGTACAACCCGGGACATCTGGCTACACCTTC	TRBV7-3	NA	NA	TRBJ1-2
CASSLNGDGYTF	TGTGCCAGCAGCTTAAACGGGGATGGCTACACCTTC	TRBV7-3	NA	few	TRBJ1-2
CASTSGRSYNEQFF	TGTGCCAGTACTAGCGGTCGCTCCTACAATGAGCAGTTCTTC	TRBV10-3	TRBD2	NA	TRBJ2-1
CASSAGGFRSYEQYF	TGTGCCAGCAGCGCAGGGGGCTTTAGGTCCTACGAGCAGTACTTC	TRBV9	TRBD1	few	TRBJ2-7
CATSSQKDSSYNEQFF	TGTGCCACCAGCTCCCAAAAGGATAGCTCCTACAATGAGCAGTTCTTC	TRBV15	NA	few	TRBJ2-1
CASSLSGDRGEQYF	TGTGCCAGCAGCTTATCCGGGGATAGGGGCGAGCAGTACTTC	TRBV7-2	NA	NA	TRBJ2-7